The T cell receptor beta chain under discussion was sequenced for a study of shared clonotypes between healthy human individuals. Investigators spread the genomic DNA of each subset evenly over several immunoSEQ plates. Original analysis: ImmunoSEQ sequences covered only the junction and lacked quality scores; filtering therefore differed. Produced via immunoSEQ multiplex PCR; TCRdb's table is partial and in-frame only. The DNA gave D and trimming, while V, J and clone size come from that table. The repertoire has about 590,000 clones, around 95% of them found once; the top ten carry 0.095% to 0.12%. Germline CDR1 MNHNS, CDR2 SASEGT. This CDR3 region has 16 residues. V lost 2 bases and J 4 bases, leaving 16 bases between the germline ends. Terminally differentiated effector memory CD45RA+ cells were left out of the naive CD8 fraction, which was CD45RO-negative and positively selected for CCR7.

The material sequenced was naive CD8+ T cells sorted from blood. This chain uses TRBV6-1 with TRBJ2-3; maybe TRBD1 (6 bases). The clonotype comes from a woman in her twenties or thirties in good health. As DNA, the CDR3 is TGTGCCAGCAGTGAAAGCCAGGGGAGTTTCGCAGATACGCAGTATTTT. Amino acids: CASSESQGSFADTQYF.